The 25 T cell receptor beta chains given below trace back to one sample, sequenced in a study of blood T cell dynamics during melanoma immunotherapy. The assay was immunoSEQ multiplex PCR, and TCRdb's table has in-frame clones only and misses some. Of about 8,400 clones listed, more than 80% are singletons. The sample's time point: week 3, after first cycle of checkpoint inhibitor. This specimen consisted of blood, obtained from a patient treated with checkpoint blockade. Every receptor here comes from a human donor with melanoma.

The chain couples TRBV10-3 to TRBJ2-6; perhaps D is TRBD1 or TRBD2 (5 bases each). The CDR3 totals 14 residues. Germline V CDR1 and CDR2: ENHRY, SYGVKD. Between the trimmed V and J ends, which lost 10 bases and 0 bases, there was a span of 10 bases. In nucleotides, the CDR3 is TGTGCCACGGGACGTTACTCTGGGGCCAACGTCCTGACTTTC. Translating it yields CATGRYSGANVLTF.

The chain couples TRBV19 to TRBJ1-2; 7 bases line up with TRBD1. Germline lookup yields CDR1 LNHDA and CDR2 SQIVND (reference sequence). The CDR3 has 16 residues. The trim removed 3 bases at V and 7 bases at J, leaving 14 bases unmatched. CDR3 amino acids: CASSMARAGGVTGYTF. CDR3 bases: TGTGCCAGTAGTATGGCTAGGGCAGGGGGGGTAACTGGCTACACCTTC.

This chain connects TRBV18 to TRBJ1-4, with no clear D. CDR1 KGHSH and CDR2 LQKENI come from the germline V gene. V lost 4 bases and J lost 0, with 9 bases in between. The CDR3 sequence is 15 residues long. CDR3: CASSLSEPTNEKLFF. The CDR3 region has the DNA TGTGCCAGCTCACTTTCAGAACCAACTAATGAAAAACTGTTTTTT. Filled out from reference TRBV18 and TRBJ1-4, the complete variable domain reads NAGVMQNPRHLVRRRGQEARLRCSPMKGHSHVYWYRQLPEEGLKFMVYLQKENIIDESGMPKERFSAEFPKEGPSILRIQQVVRGDSAAYFCASSLSEPTNEKLFFGSGTQLSVL.

The V call is TRBV13, the J call TRBJ1-1; D unresolved. Germline-derived CDR1 and CDR2 are PRHDT and FYEKMQ (reference sequence). The CDR3 contains 13 residues. With 5 bases removed from V and 0 bases from J, the gap between germline ends came to 7 bases. The CDR3 is CASSPPMNTEAFF. The CDR3 coding sequence is TGTGCCAGCAGCCCCCCCATGAACACTGAAGCTTTCTTT.

This sequence joins TRBV5-1 and TRBJ2-1; possible D gene TRBD2, 5 bases. The V end lost 2 bases, the J end lost 5 bases, and 14 bases lay between the germline ends. Germline V lookup: CDR1 SGHRS, CDR2 YFSETQ. This CDR3 contains 15 residues. In DNA, the CDR3 is TGCGCCAGCAGCTTAGTCCTAGCTGCCAACAATGAGCAGTTCTTC. Its translation is CASSLVLAANNEQFF.

CDR3 sequence: CASSYKAGWNSPLHF. The CDR3 nucleotides read TGTGCCAGCAGTTACAAAGCAGGGTGGAATTCACCCCTCCACTTT. The V gene is TRBV6-6, the J gene TRBJ1-6, with D maybe TRBD1 (5 bases). In germline, CDR1 is MNHNY, CDR2 SVGAGI (reference sequence). Trimming took off 2 bases at V and 7 bases at J, with 12 bases between the two ends. The CDR3 has 15 amino acids.

The CDR3 protein is CASSPNRRTSGIYEQYF. CDR3 sequence (DNA): TGTGCCAGCAGTCCTAACCGGCGGACTAGCGGGATCTACGAGCAGTACTTC. V gene TRBV28 combines with J gene TRBJ2-7; 12 nucleotides agree with TRBD2. Looked up from germline, CDR1 is MDHEN and CDR2 is SYDVKM. Trimming at V came to 5 bases and at J to 3 bases, leaving 11 bases not matched to a gene. The CDR3 runs to 17 residues.

The V and J genes are TRBV28 and TRBJ1-1; weak D call: TRBD1 (5 bases). Per germline, CDR1 MDHEN and CDR2 SYDVKM. Trimming took 8 bases from V and 9 from J, leaving 13 bases between them. The CDR3 is 11 amino acids. The DNA for the CDR3 is TGTGCCAGCCAAAGGGCAGGGCAAGCTTTCTTT. It encodes CASQRAGQAFF.

The chain uses TRBV28 and TRBJ2-7; 8 bases match TRBD2. Germline assignment: CDR1 MDHEN and CDR2 SYDVKM. V shed 8 bases, J shed 0 bases, and the junction held 9 bases outside the gene matches. This CDR3 comprises 15 residues. The CDR3 nucleotides read TGTGCCAGCTCGGAGCGGGGGTCATACTCCTACGAGCAGTACTTC. Translating gives CASSERGSYSYEQYF. Drawing the rest from reference TRBV28 and TRBJ2-7, the complete variable domain is DVKVTQSSRYLVKRTGEKVFLECVQDMDHENMFWYRQDPGLGLRLIYFSYDVKMKEKGDIPEGYSVSREKKERFSLILESASTNQTSMYLCASSERGSYSYEQYFGPGTRLTVT.

The chain employs TRBV19 and TRBJ1-2; TRBD1 aligns across 10 bases. The CDR3 length is 15 residues. From germline, CDR1 is LNHDA and CDR2 SQIVND (reference sequence). Trimming at V came to 9 bases and at J to 2 bases, leaving 9 bases not matched to a gene. CDR3 sequence (DNA): TGTGCCAGCGCAGACAGGGGGCGGACGAACTATGGCTACACCTTC. Encoded protein: CASADRGRTNYGYTF.

This chain links TRBV7-7 with TRBJ2-7; 10 nucleotides agree with TRBD1. The CDR3 has 14 residues. Germline V gene lookup returns CDR1 SSHAT and CDR2 FNYEAQ (reference sequence). The trim removed 2 bases at V and 3 bases at J, leaving 1 base unmatched. CDR3 sequence reads: CASSLRDRGYEQYF. DNA of the CDR3: TGTGCCAGCAGCTTAAGGGACAGGGGCTACGAGCAGTACTTC.

The rearrangement links TRBV4-1 to TRBJ2-7; no clear D. Trimming stripped 2 bases from V and 4 bases from J, with 9 bases between. This CDR3 spans 13 amino acids. CDR1 MGHRA and CDR2 YSYEKL come from the germline V gene. For the CDR3, the DNA is TGCGCCAGCAGCCAACCATATGCTTACGAGCAGTACTTC. This codes for CASSQPYAYEQYF.

This rearrangement joins TRBV10-3 to TRBJ2-7; no reliable D call. The CDR3 loop spans 15 amino acids. Germline V gives CDR1 ENHRY, CDR2 SYGVKD. Trimming stripped 0 bases from V and 0 bases from J, with 9 bases between. CDR3 residues: CAISESAASSYEQYF. CDR3 in DNA: TGTGCCATCAGTGAGTCGGCCGCCAGCTCCTACGAGCAGTACTTC.

The V and J genes are TRBV2 and TRBJ2-7; D ambiguous. The CDR3 covers 11 residues. The germline V gene encodes CDR1 SNHLY and CDR2 FYNNEI. The ends were cut back, 4 bases at V and 9 bases at J, with 10 bases in the middle. The CDR3 loop is CASSVSSGQYF. The CDR3 region has the DNA TGTGCCAGCAGTGTCTCTTCTGGGCAGTACTTC. The whole variable domain, filled in from reference TRBV2 and TRBJ2-7, reads EPEVTQTPSHQVTQMGQEVILRCVPISNHLYFYWYRQILGQKVEFLVSFYNNEISEKSEIFDDQFSVERPDGSNFTLKIRSTKLEDSAMYFCASSVSSGQYFGPGTRLTVT.

The V and J genes are TRBV14 and TRBJ1-1; D perhaps matches TRBD1 (5 bases). Germline CDR1 SGHDN, CDR2 FVKESK. The CDR3 has 14 residues. Between the trimmed V and J ends, which lost 0 bases and 4 bases, there was a span of 9 bases. For the CDR3, the DNA is TGTGCCAGCAGCCAAGATTCGGGGGTCACTGAAGCTTTCTTT. Protein: CASSQDSGVTEAFF. Complete variable domain (other parts from reference TRBV14 and TRBJ1-1): EAGVTQFPSHSVIEKGQTVTLRCDPISGHDNLYWYRRVMGKEIKFLLHFVKESKQDESGMPNNRFLAERTGGTYSTLKVQPAELEDSGVYFCASSQDSGVTEAFFGQGTRLTVV.

V is TRBV18 and J is TRBJ2-7; no firm D call. The germline V gene encodes CDR1 KGHSH and CDR2 LQKENI. The CDR3 extends over 12 amino acids. The V gene lost 3 bases and the J gene lost 4 bases, with 7 bases spanning the gap. The CDR3 DNA reads as TGTGCCAGCTCACCGGTCCCATACGAGCAGTACTTC. Translation gives CASSPVPYEQYF.

There are a few counts of this clone. The chain uses TRBV2 and TRBJ2-7; TRBD2 aligns across 8 bases. This CDR3 contains 15 residues. Per germline, CDR1 SNHLY and CDR2 FYNNEI. Trimming cost V 7 bases and J 2 bases; bases outside gene matches: 10. CDR3 protein: CASTPPGGSAYEQYF. CDR3 sequence (DNA): TGTGCCAGCACTCCCCCGGGGGGGTCCGCCTACGAGCAGTACTTC.

The chain uses TRBV6-6 and TRBJ2-2; 8 positions match TRBD2. Looked up from germline, CDR1 is MNHNY and CDR2 is SVGAGI (reference sequence). The V gene end was trimmed by 8 bases and the J gene end by 4 bases; junction bases not matched to a gene: 6. This CDR3 region has 14 residues. The chain's CDR3 is CASGLTSGTGELFF. For the CDR3, the DNA is TGTGCCAGCGGGCTAACTAGCGGCACCGGGGAGCTGTTTTTT.

The V call is TRBV11-3, the J call TRBJ1-5, with a weak D call TRBD1 (5 bases). Germline loops: CDR1 SGHNT, CDR2 YENEEA. The germline V and J ends were trimmed by 5 bases and 3 bases, with 17 bases remaining between them. The CDR3 is 16 amino acids. CDR3 amino acids: CASSLACDRPNQPQHF. CDR3 coding DNA: TGTGCCAGCAGCCTGGCTTGTGACAGACCCAATCAGCCCCAGCATTTT.

This rearrangement joins TRBV6-1 to TRBJ1-4; the D gene is possibly TRBD1 (6 bases). Trimming took 3 bases from V and 3 from J, leaving 17 bases between them. Germline values: CDR1 MNHNS, CDR2 SASEGT. This CDR3 region has 17 residues. The chain's CDR3 is CASSELPIGGANEKLFF. CDR3 DNA sequence: TGTGCCAGCAGTGAGCTGCCAATAGGGGGAGCTAATGAAAAACTGTTTTTT.

This clone was found a few times. This chain links TRBV29-1 with TRBJ2-5, with TRBD1 matching 10 bases. V lost 3 bases and J lost 5; bases outside the gene matches: 6. This CDR3 has 14 amino acids. From germline, CDR1 is SQVTM and CDR2 ANQGSEA. In DNA form, the CDR3 reads TGCAGCGTTGACGGACAGGGGGTTTTGGAGACCCAGTACTTC. This sequence encodes CSVDGQGVLETQYF. The whole variable domain, filled in from reference TRBV29-1 and TRBJ2-5, reads SAVISQKPSRDICQRGTSLTIQCQVDSQVTMMFWYRQQPGQSLTLIATANQGSEATYESGFVIDKFPISRPNLTFSTLTVSNMSPEDSSIYLCSVDGQGVLETQYFGPGTRLLVL.

This rearrangement joins TRBV5-6 to TRBJ1-2; 8 nucleotides match TRBD1. V lost 2 bases, J lost 11 bases, and 5 bases stayed unmatched. CDR1 SGHDT and CDR2 YYEEEE come from the germline V gene. The CDR3 length is 12 residues. The chain's CDR3 is CASSLLQGEYTF. The CDR3 DNA follows: TGTGCCAGCAGCTTATTACAGGGGGAGTACACCTTC.

The J gene is TRBJ1-2, the V gene TRBV5-4; 12 positions match TRBD1. The ends lost 0 bases at V and 7 bases at J; junction bases unmatched: 7. This CDR3 has 16 amino acids. In germline, CDR1 is SGHNT, CDR2 YYREEE (reference sequence). CDR3 region: CASSLGGTGGDGGYTF. The DNA for the CDR3 is TGTGCCAGCAGCTTGGGGGGGACAGGGGGCGACGGTGGCTACACCTTC.

This rearrangement joins TRBV19 to TRBJ2-5; TRBD2 might be the D (5 bases). The DNA matches TRBJ2-7 better at its end, which makes the J call doubtful. The CDR3 contains 14 residues. Germline-derived CDR1 and CDR2 are LNHDA and SQIVND (reference sequence). CDR3 bases: TGTGCCAGTACCCCAAGAGCGGAATCCTACGAGCAGTACTTC. Translating it yields CASTPRAESYEQYF.

The rearrangement joins TRBV5-4 to TRBJ2-5; 7 bases are shared with TRBD1. The junction had 17 bases not matched to a gene; V was cut back by 4 bases and J by 5 bases. The CDR3 runs 17 residues. CDR1 and CDR2 from the germline V gene are SGHNT and YYREEE (reference sequence). The CDR3 sequence: CASSPGAAQGSLETQYF. CDR3 nucleotides: TGTGCCAGCAGCCCCGGAGCCGCACAGGGGTCCCTGGAGACCCAGTACTTC.